This T cell receptor beta chain came from a study of CD8+CD57+ T cells in acquired aplastic anemia. Patients included in sequencing had previously demonstrated CD8+CD57+ cell expansion by flow cytometry. Unmatched junction bases numbered 7, after V lost 6 bases and J lost 6 bases. The V gene's germline CDR1 is DFQATT and CDR2 SNEGSKA (reference sequence). The length of the CDR3 is 13 residues. According to the study, genomic DNA was the template for TCR beta VDJ and CDR3 profiling. One entry per CDR3 protein, called by TCRdb with MiXCR from the reads. Here the sample spans hundreds of thousands of distinct CDR3 sequences, roughly 59% being singletons.

Sequencing was performed on sorted CD4+, CD8+, or CD8+CD57+ T cells (not recorded which) from PBMCs. The source is a human donor with aplastic anemia. The chain links TRBV20-1 to TRBJ1-5, with 8 bases lining up with TRBD1. CDR3: CSAQQGDGQPQHF. In DNA, the CDR3 is TGCAGTGCACAACAGGGGGATGGTCAGCCCCAGCATTTT.